These 3 T cell receptor beta chains came from one sample sequenced in a study of CD8+ T cells in alopecia areata. As for treatment: oral pan-JAK inhibitor, 5-10 mg twice daily. Following RNA extraction, reverse transcription yielded cDNA that acted as the sequencing template. This table comes from immunoSEQ multiplex PCR, and its TCRdb copy is limited to in-frame clones, with some not included. This table holds 200,000 to 250,000 clones, less than 65% found once. The sample in question was CD4+ T cells sorted from blood, obtained at week 4, from a patient treated with tofacitinib. The receptors shown here come from a human donor with alopecia areata.

This clone is a singleton in its sample. The CDR3 DNA sequence: TGTGCCAGTAGCCCTAGAGGGCAGATGCAAGAGACCCAGTACTTC. It translates to CASSPRGQMQETQYF. The chain links TRBV19 to TRBJ2-5; possibly TRBD2 for D (5 bases). V was shortened by 6 bases and J by 2 bases, with 16 bases between the two germline ends. The CDR3 covers 15 residues. Germline CDR1 reads LNHDA; CDR2 reads SQIVND (reference sequence).

The J gene is TRBJ1-3, the V gene TRBV23-1; tentative D call: TRBD1 (5 bases). TRBV23-1 is assigned to the ORF class and has an uncertain function. V was trimmed by 2 bases and J by 2 bases, leaving 7 bases between them. The CDR3 loop spans 14 amino acids. The CDR3 sequence: CASSQDSTGNTIYF. As DNA, the CDR3 is TGCGCCAGCAGTCAAGACAGTACTGGAAACACCATATATTTT.

This sequence joins TRBV4-2 and TRBJ2-5; 10 bases match TRBD1. The CDR3 is made up of 15 amino acids. Germline V gives CDR1 LGHNA, CDR2 YNFKEQ. J was trimmed by 4 bases and V by 2 bases; bases with no gene match: 4. The CDR3 sequence is CASSQPGQGLETQYF. The CDR3 DNA sequence: TGTGCCAGCAGCCAACCGGGACAGGGGTTAGAGACCCAGTACTTC.